This T cell receptor beta chain comes out of a study of blood T cell repertoires in COVID-19. Study in general: There were acute and convalescent COVID-19 samples, and they came from the United States, Italy and Spain. T cells, B-cell-depleted T cells, or PBMCs provided the cDNA or gDNA that served as material.

With 1 base removed from V and 0 bases from J, the gap between germline ends came to 13 bases. CDR3 length: 17 amino acids. Per germline, CDR1 SGHAT and CDR2 FQNNGV. Original analysis: Reference gene primer amplification gave nucleated cell count estimates. The data were produced by immunoSEQ multiplex PCR, yet TCRdb's version contains in-frame clones alone and is incomplete. That table furnishes V, J and clone size, whereas the DNA furnished D and trimming. Here the sample spans roughly 100,000 clones, roughly 92% being singletons. Seattle researchers signed up patients amid active infection and tracked them longitudinally.

The TCR originated in a woman between 45 and 60 years old with COVID-19, enrolled during active disease. The sequenced sample was peripheral blood. The chain has TRBV11-2 and TRBJ1-3, with D uncertain. The CDR3 region has the DNA TGTGCCAGCAGCTTAGCCCTAACTGCAGGCTCTGGAAACACCATATATTTT. Its translation: CASSLALTAGSGNTIYF.